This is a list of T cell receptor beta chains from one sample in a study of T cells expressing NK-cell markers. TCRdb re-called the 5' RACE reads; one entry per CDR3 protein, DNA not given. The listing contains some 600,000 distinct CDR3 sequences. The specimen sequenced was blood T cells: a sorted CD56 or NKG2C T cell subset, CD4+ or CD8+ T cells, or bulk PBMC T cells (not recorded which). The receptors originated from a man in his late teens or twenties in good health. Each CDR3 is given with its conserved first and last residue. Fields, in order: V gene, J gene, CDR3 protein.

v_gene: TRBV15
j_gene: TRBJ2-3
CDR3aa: CATSGRGEKDTQYF

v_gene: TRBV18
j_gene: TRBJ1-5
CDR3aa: CASSPRGGSNQPQHF

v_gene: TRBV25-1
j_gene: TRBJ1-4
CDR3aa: CASSERAGGAGEKLFF

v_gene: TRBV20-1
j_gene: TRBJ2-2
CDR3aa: CSASQGASGELFF

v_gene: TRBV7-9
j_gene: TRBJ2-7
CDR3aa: CASSSSRGRIYEQYF

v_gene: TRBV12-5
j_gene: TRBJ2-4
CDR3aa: CASGWVEGLAKNIQYF

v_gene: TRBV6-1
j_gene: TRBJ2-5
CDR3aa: CASSDEGVSQETQYF

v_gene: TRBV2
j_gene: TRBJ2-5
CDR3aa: CASSEAAGPNQETQYF

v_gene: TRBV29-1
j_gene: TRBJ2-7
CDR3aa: CSVVGQGYEQYF

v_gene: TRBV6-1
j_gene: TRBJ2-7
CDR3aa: CASVQTWGLSYEQYF

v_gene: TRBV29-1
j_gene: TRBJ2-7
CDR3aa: CSVGYSGGPYEQYF

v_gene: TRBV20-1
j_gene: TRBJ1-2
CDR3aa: CSATENAGANYGYTF

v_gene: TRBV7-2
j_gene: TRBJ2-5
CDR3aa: CASSLGGFGRETQYF

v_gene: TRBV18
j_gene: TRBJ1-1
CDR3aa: CASSPMSEGRTEAFF

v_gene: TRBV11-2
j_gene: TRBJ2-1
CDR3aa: CASSLLTGYGEQFF

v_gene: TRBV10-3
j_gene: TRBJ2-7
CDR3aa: CAISESVVSIYEQYF

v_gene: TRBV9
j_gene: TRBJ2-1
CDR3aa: CASSVGSGRHNEQFF

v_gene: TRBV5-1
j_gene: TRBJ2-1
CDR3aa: CASSIGQGGMNEQFF

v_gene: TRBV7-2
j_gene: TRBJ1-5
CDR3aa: CASSLARGGDQPQHF

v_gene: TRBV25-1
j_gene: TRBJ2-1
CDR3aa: CASSNGGMSNEQFF

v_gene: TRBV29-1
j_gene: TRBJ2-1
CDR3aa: CSALGLAGESSYNEQFF

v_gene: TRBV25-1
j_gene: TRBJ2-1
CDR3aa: CASSETSGRLNEQFF

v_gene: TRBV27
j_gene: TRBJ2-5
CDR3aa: CASSEMGQEETQYF

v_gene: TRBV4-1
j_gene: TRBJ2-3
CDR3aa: CASSHQQGPDTQYF

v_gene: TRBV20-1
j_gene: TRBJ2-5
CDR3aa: CSARDPTTSGTGTQYF

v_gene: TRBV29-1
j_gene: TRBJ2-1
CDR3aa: CSVGRRLYNEQFF

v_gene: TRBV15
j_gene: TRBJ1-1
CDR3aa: CATSRGTAEAFF

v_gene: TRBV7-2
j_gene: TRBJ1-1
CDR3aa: CASSSTPWTEAFF

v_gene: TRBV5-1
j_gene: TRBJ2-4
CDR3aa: CASSLSTGAKNIQYF

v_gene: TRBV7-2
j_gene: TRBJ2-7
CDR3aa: CASSLSLAGDYEQYF

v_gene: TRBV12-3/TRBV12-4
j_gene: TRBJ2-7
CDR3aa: CASSLTEIYEQYF

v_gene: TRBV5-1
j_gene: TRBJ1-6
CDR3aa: CASSLEGTDYNSPLHF

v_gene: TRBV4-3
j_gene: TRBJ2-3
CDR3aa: CASSQVALSADTQYF